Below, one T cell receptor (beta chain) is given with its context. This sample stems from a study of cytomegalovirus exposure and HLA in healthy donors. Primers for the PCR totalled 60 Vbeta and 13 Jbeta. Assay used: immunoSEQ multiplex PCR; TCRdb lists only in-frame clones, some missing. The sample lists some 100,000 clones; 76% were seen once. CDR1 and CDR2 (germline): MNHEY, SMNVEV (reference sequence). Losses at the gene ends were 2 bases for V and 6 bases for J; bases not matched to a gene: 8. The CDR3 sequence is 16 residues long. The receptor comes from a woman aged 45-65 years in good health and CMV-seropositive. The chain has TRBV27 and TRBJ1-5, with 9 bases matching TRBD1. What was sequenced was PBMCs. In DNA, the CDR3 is TGTGCCAGCAGTTTACACAACCGGGACAGGGTTCAGCCCCAGCATTTT. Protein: CASSLHNRDRVQPQHF.